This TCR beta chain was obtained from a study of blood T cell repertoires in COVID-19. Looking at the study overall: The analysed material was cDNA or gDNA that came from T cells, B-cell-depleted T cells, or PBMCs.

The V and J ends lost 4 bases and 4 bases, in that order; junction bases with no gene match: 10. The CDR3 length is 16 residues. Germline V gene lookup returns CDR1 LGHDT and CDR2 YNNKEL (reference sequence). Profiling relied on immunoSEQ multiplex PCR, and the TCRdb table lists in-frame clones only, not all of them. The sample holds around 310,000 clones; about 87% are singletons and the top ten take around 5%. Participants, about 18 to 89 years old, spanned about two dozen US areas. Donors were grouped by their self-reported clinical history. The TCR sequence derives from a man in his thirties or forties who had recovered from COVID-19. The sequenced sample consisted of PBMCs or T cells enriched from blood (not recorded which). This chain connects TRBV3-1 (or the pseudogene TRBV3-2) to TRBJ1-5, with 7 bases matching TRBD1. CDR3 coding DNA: TGTGCCAGCAGCCGAGGGGTACAGGGGCTAAATCAGCCCCAGCATTTT. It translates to CASSRGVQGLNQPQHF.